The T cell receptor beta chain under discussion was sequenced for a study of beta chain features in type 1 diabetes. Overall study results and limits: Shorter TCRB CDR3s, moderately but significantly so, were found in Type 1 diabetes patients in all four CD4+ subsets. Among type 1 diabetes patients, VDJ junctions had fewer insertions and more deletions.

TCRB transcripts that were expressed got sequenced, as all of the isolated RNA had been reverse transcribed. The method was immunoSEQ multiplex PCR; TCRdb's version includes in-frame clones alone and lacks a portion of them. Found here are under 500,000 clones, approximately 28% of them singletons; the top ten hold more than 0.055%. Points on this clone: Its cognate antigen is unknown.

Sequenced: naive CD4+ T cells from blood. This sequence was found in a young man in good health.

CDR3 in amino acids: CASSLTGPQPQHF. The CDR3 DNA is TGTGCCAGCAGTTTAACAGGGCCTCAGCCCCAGCATTTT. The rearrangement links TRBV27 to TRBJ1-5, with a weak D call TRBD1 (6 bases). The ends were cut back, 2 bases at V and 6 bases at J, with 8 bases in the middle. Germline-derived CDR1 and CDR2 are MNHEY and SMNVEV (reference sequence). The CDR3 is 13 residues long.